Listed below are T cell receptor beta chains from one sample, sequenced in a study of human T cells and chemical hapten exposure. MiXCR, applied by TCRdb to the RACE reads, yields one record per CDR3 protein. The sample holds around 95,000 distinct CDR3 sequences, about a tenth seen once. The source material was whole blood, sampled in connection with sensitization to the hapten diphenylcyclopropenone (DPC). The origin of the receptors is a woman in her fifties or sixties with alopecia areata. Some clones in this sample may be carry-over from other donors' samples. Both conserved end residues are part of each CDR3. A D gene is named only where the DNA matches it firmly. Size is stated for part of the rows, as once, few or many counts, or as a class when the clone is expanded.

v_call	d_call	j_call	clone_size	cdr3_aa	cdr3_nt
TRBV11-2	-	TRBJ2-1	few	CASVRGSSSYNEQFF	TGTGCCAGTGTCCGGGGCAGCAGCTCCTACAATGAGCAGTTCTTC
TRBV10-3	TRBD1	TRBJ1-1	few	CAIQSQLGQKNTEAFF	TGTGCCATCCAATCCCAACTGGGACAGAAGAACACTGAAGCTTTCTTT
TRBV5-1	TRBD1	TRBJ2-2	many	CASSFGTGTNTGELFF	TGCGCCAGCAGCTTCGGGACAGGGACGAACACCGGGGAGCTGTTTTTT
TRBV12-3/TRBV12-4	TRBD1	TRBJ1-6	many	CASTLGQGYSPLHF	TGTGCCAGCACCCTGGGACAGGGTTACTCACCCCTCCACTTT
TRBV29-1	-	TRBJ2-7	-	CSVEVGLSGEQYF	TGCAGCGTTGAAGTAGGTCTCTCGGGCGAGCAGTACTTC
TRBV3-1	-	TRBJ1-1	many	CASSQVEQDTEAFF	TGTGCCAGCAGCCAAGTTGAACAGGACACTGAAGCTTTCTTT
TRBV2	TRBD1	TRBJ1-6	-	CASSEGDRGWSPLHF	TGTGCCAGCAGTGAAGGGGACAGGGGATGGTCACCCCTCCACTTT
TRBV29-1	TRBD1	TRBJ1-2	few	CSVEDLTGAPGF	TGCAGCGTTGAAGACCTTACAGGGGCCCCCGGCTTC
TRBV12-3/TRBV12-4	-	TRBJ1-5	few	CASSLLGSGNQPQHF	TGTGCCAGCAGTTTATTAGGATCTGGCAATCAGCCCCAGCATTTT
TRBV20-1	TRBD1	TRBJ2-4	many	CSVPGTGRTLAKNIQYF	TGCAGTGTACCAGGGACAGGGCGAACACTAGCCAAAAACATTCAGTACTTC
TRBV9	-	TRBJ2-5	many	CASSVGSAQETQYF	TGTGCCAGCAGCGTAGGTTCAGCGCAAGAGACCCAGTACTTC
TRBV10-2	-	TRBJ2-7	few	CASAGFYEQYF	TGCGCCAGTGCGGGGTTTTACGAGCAGTACTTC
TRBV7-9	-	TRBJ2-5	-	CASSLRGRGGQETQYF	TGTGCCAGCAGCTTGCGGGGTCGGGGTGGCCAAGAGACCCAGTACTTC
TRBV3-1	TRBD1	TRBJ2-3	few	CASSHGRGKTDTQYF	TGTGCCAGCAGCCACGGCAGGGGGAAGACAGATACGCAGTATTTT
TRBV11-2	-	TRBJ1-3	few	CASSSRHRRGGNTIYF	TGTGCCAGCAGCTCCAGGCACCGCCGCGGTGGAAACACCATATATTTT
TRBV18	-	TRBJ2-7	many	CASSPPSQANYEQYF	TGTGCCAGCTCACCCCCCAGTCAGGCTAACTACGAGCAGTACTTC
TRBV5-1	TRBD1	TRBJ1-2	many	CASSSWTGPSNYGYTF	TGCGCCAGCAGCTCATGGACAGGGCCTTCTAACTATGGCTACACCTTC
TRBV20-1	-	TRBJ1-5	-	CSASPPQSNQPQHF	TGCAGTGCTAGTCCCCCTCAGAGCAATCAGCCCCAGCATTTT
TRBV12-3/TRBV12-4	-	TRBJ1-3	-	CASSLPGMNTIYF	TGTGCCAGCAGTTTACCGGGTATGAACACCATATATTTT
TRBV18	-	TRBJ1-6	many	CASASMDGYNSPLHF	TGTGCCAGCGCCTCGATGGACGGGTATAATTCACCCCTCCACTTT
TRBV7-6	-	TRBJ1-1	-	CASSLGGSAGEAFF	TGTGCCAGCAGCTTAGGAGGATCGGCGGGTGAAGCTTTCTTT
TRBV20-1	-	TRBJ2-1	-	CSALTPVSNEQFF	TGCAGTGCTCTTACTCCGGTGTCCAATGAGCAGTTCTTC
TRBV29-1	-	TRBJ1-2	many	CSYRAIGGYTF	TGCAGCTACCGGGCCATTGGAGGCTACACCTTC
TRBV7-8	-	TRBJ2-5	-	CASSSRDMESQYF	TGTGCCAGCAGCTCCAGGGACATGGAGTCCCAGTACTTC
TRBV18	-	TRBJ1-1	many	CASSPLEWGLNTEAFF	TGTGCCAGCTCACCACTGGAGTGGGGACTTAACACTGAAGCTTTCTTT
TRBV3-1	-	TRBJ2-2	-	CASSRQGGGELFF	TGTGCCAGCAGCAGACAGGGAGGAGGGGAGCTGTTTTTT
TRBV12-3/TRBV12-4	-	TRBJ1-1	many	CASSFAHNTEAFF	TGTGCCAGCAGTTTCGCCCATAACACTGAAGCTTTCTTT
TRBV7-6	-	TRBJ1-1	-	CASSLTRAGGDTEAFF	TGTGCCAGCAGCTTGACCCGGGCCGGAGGAGACACTGAAGCTTTCTTT
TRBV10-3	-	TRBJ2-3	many	CAISDQAPSTDTQYF	TGTGCCATCAGTGACCAAGCGCCTAGCACAGATACGCAGTATTTT
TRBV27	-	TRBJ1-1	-	CASSLKQGWNTEAFF	TGTGCCAGCAGTCTAAAACAGGGCTGGAACACTGAAGCTTTCTTT
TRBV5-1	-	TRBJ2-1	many	CASSASFGSYNEQFF	TGCGCCAGCAGCGCATCGTTCGGCTCCTACAATGAGCAGTTCTTC
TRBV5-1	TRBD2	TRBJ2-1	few	CASSLVASGAENEQFF	TGCGCCAGCAGCTTGGTGGCTAGCGGGGCCGAAAATGAGCAGTTCTTC
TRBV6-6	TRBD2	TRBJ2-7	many	CASSLTGTSGSYEQYF	TGTGCCAGCAGTTTAACGGGGACTAGCGGATCCTACGAGCAGTACTTC
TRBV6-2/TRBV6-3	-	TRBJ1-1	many	CASSYVPDMNTEAFF	TGTGCCAGCAGTTACGTTCCTGATATGAACACTGAAGCTTTCTTT
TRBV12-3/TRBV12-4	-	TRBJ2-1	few	CASRHTWGNEQFF	TGTGCCAGCAGACACACCTGGGGCAATGAGCAGTTCTTC
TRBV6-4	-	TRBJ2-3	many	CASRVDPSTDTQYF	TGTGCCAGCAGGGTAGACCCTTCCACAGATACGCAGTATTTT
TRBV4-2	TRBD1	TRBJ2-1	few	CASSQEWTGVEQFF	TGTGCCAGCAGCCAAGAGTGGACAGGGGTGGAGCAGTTCTTC
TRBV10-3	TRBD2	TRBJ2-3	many	CAISPLAESTDTQYF	TGTGCCATCAGTCCACTAGCGGAGAGCACAGATACGCAGTATTTT
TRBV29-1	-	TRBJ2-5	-	CSVGEETQYF	TGCAGCGTTGGGGAAGAGACCCAGTACTTC
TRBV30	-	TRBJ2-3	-	CAWSVDLRTDTQYF	TGTGCCTGGAGTGTTGACTTACGCACAGATACGCAGTATTTT
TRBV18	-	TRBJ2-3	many	CASSPRFSGLGTDTQYF	TGTGCCAGCTCACCACGATTCTCGGGCCTGGGCACAGATACGCAGTATTTT
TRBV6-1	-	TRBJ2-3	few	CASNIGATDTQYF	TGTGCCAGCAATATAGGGGCAACAGATACGCAGTATTTT